Described below is a single T cell receptor (beta chain) sequence and its context. In the study's own analysis: Using reference gene primer amplification, nucleated cell counts were estimated. Using immunoSEQ multiplex PCR, the repertoire was profiled, and TCRdb retains in-frame clones only, with some absent. V, J and clone size derive from that table, while D and trimming were established from the DNA sequence. This table has approximately 200,000 clones, 70% to 90% appearing once. The record originates from a study of blood T cell repertoires in COVID-19. About the research overall: Sites across the United States, Italy and Spain contributed samples from acute and convalescent COVID-19. PBMCs, B-cell-depleted T cells, or T cells were the source of the cDNA or gDNA that made up the material.

Trimming stripped 3 bases from V and 4 bases from J, with 12 bases between. The CDR3 runs 13 residues. From germline, CDR1 is SQVTM and CDR2 ANQGSEA. Participants' reported clinical history set cohort assignment. The clonotype was recovered from a man between 25 and 39 years old who had recovered from COVID-19. Sequences were obtained from PBMCs or T cells enriched from blood (not recorded which). The rearrangement uses TRBV29-1 and TRBJ1-2; the D gene is possibly TRBD1 (5 bases). For the CDR3, the DNA is TGCAGCGTTGAGGGGGGGAGTGCCTATGGCTACACCTTC. It is translated as CSVEGGSAYGYTF.